This T cell receptor (beta chain) was sequenced in a study of T cells after yellow fever vaccination. TCRdb re-derived calls from the 5' RACE reads in MiXCR, one entry per CDR3 protein. Among about 320,000 distinct CDR3 sequences listed, around 4.5% were seen once. CDR3 length: 16 residues. CDR1 MNHEY and CDR2 SVGAGI come from the germline V gene. Trimming removed 6 bases from V and 4 bases from J, with 21 bases in between. This clonotype was detected ten times or more. The clonotype was recovered from a man between 18 and 35 years old who received the YFV17D yellow fever vaccine. The chain recombines TRBV6-5 with TRBJ1-1, with TRBD1 as a possible D gene (5 bases). This sample comprised PBMCs, obtained 15 days after the yellow fever booster vaccination. The CDR3, as DNA: TGTGCCAGCAGCTTCCGAGCCACAGGCGTAGGCACTGAAGCTTTCTTT. It codes for CASSFRATGVGTEAFF.